This T cell receptor (beta chain) emerged from a study of regulatory T cells in long-lasting Graves disease. As regards this clonotype: The antigen remains undetermined.

In building TCR beta libraries, iRepertoire HTBI primers were used together with Arm-PCR of CDR3 regions. MiXCR was run by TCRdb on the multiplex PCR reads, yielding one entry per CDR3 protein. The sample lists 200,000 to 250,000 distinct CDR3 sequences, around 21% seen once, with over 11% in the top ten. Stated time point: newly diagnosed GD, antithyroid drugs for less than 3 months. PBMC RNA was the source of the TCR library. EDTA tubes collected around 8.7 milliliters of peripheral blood. Findings and caveats of the study: Lower TCR diversity was seen in persistent Graves' patients than in newly diagnosed ones.

The source is a female donor with Graves disease. The sample here was peripheral blood mononuclear cells (PBMCs), taken at new diagnosis, from a patient treated with antithyroid drugs.

The CDR3 DNA is TGCGCCAGCAGCCAAGAACAGGGGGCGACGGAACCCTACGAGCAGTACTTC. This codes for CASSQEQGATEPYEQYF. V gene TRBV5-1 combines with J gene TRBJ2-7, with 9 bases identical to TRBD1. The ends lost 4 bases at V and 2 bases at J; junction bases unmatched: 13. Per the germline V gene, CDR1 is SGHRS and CDR2 is YFSETQ. The CDR3 consists of 17 residues. Based on the CDR3 plus reference TRBV5-1 and TRBJ2-7, the full variable domain is KAGVTQTPRYLIKTRGQQVTLSCSPISGHRSVSWYQQTPGQGLQFLFEYFSETQRNKGNFPGRFSGRQFSNSRSEMNVSTLELGDSALYLCASSQEQGATEPYEQYFGPGTRLTVT.